The entry below describes one T cell receptor beta chain. Its antigen is currently unknown. V was shortened by 2 bases and J by 5 bases, with 8 bases between the two germline ends. There are 13 residues in the CDR3. Germline CDR1 and CDR2: MNHEY and SVGAGI. This sample stems from a study of a mutant IDH1 vaccine in newly diagnosed glioma. For the study at large: Beforehand, treatment had been radiotherapy, temozolomide, or both; the majority received both. Participants attended visit V12, the safety follow-up, at week 35, and then attended visit V13 at week 47.

Profiling relied on immunoSEQ multiplex PCR, and the TCRdb table lists in-frame clones only, not all of them. The sample has fewer than 35,000 clones, around 81% seen once. Specified time point: week 47, end of study. Every vaccination contained 300 ug of the mutant IDH1 20-mer peptide and was paired with topical imiquimod. Donor tumors were new WHO grade 3 or 4 IDH1-mutant, ATRX-lost astrocytomas. This TCR was recovered from a young man with glioma. This chain joins TRBV6-5 and TRBJ2-3; D is unclear. The sample consisted of PBMCs, taken from a glioma patient whose treatment included an IDH1 peptide vaccine. As DNA, the CDR3 is TGTGCCAGCAGTTACGTAGGGCAAGATACGCAGTATTTT. As protein: CASSYVGQDTQYF.